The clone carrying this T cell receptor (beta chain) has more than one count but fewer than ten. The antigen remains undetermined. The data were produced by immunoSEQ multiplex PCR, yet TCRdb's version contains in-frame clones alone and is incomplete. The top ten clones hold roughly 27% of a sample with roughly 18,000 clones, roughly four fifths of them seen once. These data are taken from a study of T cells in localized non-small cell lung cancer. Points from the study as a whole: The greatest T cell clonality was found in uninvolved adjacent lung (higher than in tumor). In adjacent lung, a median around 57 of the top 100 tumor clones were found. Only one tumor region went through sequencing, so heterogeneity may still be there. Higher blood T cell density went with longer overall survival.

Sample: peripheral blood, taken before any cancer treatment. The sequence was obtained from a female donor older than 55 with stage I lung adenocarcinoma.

DNA for the CDR3: TGTGCCAGCAGCTTCACTAGCGCGAACACCGGGGAGCTGTTTTTT. Residues: CASSFTSANTGELFF. This chain connects TRBV5-5 to TRBJ2-2; 7 positions match TRBD2. The trim removed 2 bases at V and 0 bases at J, leaving 1 base unmatched. The germline CDR1 and CDR2 sequences are SGHKS and YYEKEE (reference sequence). This CDR3 comprises 15 residues.